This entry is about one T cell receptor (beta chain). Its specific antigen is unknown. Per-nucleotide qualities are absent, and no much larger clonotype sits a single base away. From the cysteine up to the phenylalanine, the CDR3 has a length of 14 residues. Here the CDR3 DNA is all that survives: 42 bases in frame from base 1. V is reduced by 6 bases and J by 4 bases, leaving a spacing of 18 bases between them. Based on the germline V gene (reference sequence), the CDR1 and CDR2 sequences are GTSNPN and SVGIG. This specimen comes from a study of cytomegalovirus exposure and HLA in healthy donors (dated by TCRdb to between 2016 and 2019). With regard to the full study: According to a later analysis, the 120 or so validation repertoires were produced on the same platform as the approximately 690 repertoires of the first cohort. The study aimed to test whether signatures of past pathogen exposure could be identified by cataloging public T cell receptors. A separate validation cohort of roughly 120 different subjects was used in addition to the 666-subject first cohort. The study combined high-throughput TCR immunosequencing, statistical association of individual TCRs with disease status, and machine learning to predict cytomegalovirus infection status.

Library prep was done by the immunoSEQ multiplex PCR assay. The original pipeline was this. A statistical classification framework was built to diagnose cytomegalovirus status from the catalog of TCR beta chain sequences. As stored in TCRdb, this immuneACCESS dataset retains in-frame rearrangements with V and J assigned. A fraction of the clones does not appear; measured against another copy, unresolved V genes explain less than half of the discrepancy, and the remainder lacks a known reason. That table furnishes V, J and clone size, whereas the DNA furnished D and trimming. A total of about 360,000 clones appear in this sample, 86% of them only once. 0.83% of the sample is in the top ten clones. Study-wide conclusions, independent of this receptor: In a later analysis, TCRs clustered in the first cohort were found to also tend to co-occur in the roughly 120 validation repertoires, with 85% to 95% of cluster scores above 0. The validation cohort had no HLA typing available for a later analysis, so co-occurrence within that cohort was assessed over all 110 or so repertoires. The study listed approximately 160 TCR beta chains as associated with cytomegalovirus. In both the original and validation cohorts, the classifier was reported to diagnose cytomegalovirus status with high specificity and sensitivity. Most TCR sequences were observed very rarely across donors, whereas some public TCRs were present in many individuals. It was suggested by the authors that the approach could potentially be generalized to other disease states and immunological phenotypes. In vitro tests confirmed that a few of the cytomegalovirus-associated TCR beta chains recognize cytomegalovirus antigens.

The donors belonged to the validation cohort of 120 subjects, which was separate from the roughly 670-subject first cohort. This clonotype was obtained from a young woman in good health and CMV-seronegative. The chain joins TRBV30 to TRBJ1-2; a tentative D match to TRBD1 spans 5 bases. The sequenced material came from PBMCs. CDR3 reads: CACQAIDRPYGYTF. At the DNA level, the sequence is TGTGCCTGCCAGGCAATCGACAGACCCTATGGCTACACCTTC.